The 4 T cell receptor beta chains in this list originate from one sample, sequenced in a study of technical replicates of blood from a handful of donors. Clones were sequenced by immunoSEQ multiplex PCR, and TCRdb holds only the in-frame ones, with some missing. Of 100,000 or so clones in the sample, roughly 95% were seen once. The sequencing input was T cells isolated from PBMCs. The receptors were sampled from a human donor in good health.

The chain combines TRBV9 with TRBJ1-3; D remains unclear. This CDR3 comprises 14 residues. Germline CDR1 reads SGDLS; CDR2 reads YYNGEE. Trimming took off 1 base at V and 9 bases at J, with 14 bases between the two ends. DNA for the CDR3: TGTGCCAGCAGCGTAAGGGAGCCGCCCGGCACCATATATTTT. This gives the protein CASSVREPPGTIYF. Full variable domain (outside the CDR3, taken from reference TRBV9 and TRBJ1-3): DSGVTQTPKHLITATGQRVTLRCSPRSGDLSVYWYQQSLDQGLQFLIQYYNGEERAKGNILERFSAQQFPDLHSELNLSSLELGDSALYFCASSVREPPGTIYFGEGSWLTVV.

The chain employs TRBV5-1 and TRBJ2-1, with D tentatively TRBD1 (5 bases). V shed 3 bases and J shed 6 bases, with 7 bases lying between them. The CDR3 is 12 residues long. Germline values: CDR1 SGHRS, CDR2 YFSETQ. CDR3 nucleotides: TGCGCCAGCAGCTCCCAGGGCAATGAGCAGTTCTTC. Its protein product is CASSSQGNEQFF.

The V gene is TRBV30, the J gene TRBJ1-4; 12 nucleotides match TRBD1. Germline assignment: CDR1 GTSNPN and CDR2 SVGIG (reference sequence). V was clipped by 8 bases and J by 7 bases; unmatched bases: 11. CDR3 size: 15 residues. CDR3 sequence reads: CAHTPGQGAVEKLFF. In DNA, the CDR3 is TGTGCCCATACTCCGGGACAGGGGGCTGTTGAAAAACTGTTTTTT.

This chain uses TRBV30 with TRBJ2-3; 8 bases match TRBD2. This CDR3 comprises 13 residues. After removal of 5 bases from V and 6 bases from J, the junction contained 7 bases not matched to a gene. Germline V gene data show CDR1 as GTSNPN and CDR2 as SVGIG (reference sequence). The CDR3 sequence: CAWWRGGWDTQYF. DNA for the CDR3: TGTGCCTGGTGGCGCGGGGGGTGGGATACGCAGTATTTT.